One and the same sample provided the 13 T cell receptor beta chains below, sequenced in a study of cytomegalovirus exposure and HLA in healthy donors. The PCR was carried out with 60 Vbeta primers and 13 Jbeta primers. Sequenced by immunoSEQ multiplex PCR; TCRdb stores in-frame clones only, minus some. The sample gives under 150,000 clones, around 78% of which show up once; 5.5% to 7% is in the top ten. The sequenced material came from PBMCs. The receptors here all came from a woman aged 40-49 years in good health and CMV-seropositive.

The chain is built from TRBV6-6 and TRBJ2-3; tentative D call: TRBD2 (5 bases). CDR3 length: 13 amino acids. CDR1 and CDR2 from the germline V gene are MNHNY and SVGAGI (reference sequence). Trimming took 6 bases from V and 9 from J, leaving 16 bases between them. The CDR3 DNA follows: TGTGCCAGCAGAATACACGAGGAGGCGACGCAGTATTTT. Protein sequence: CASRIHEEATQYF.

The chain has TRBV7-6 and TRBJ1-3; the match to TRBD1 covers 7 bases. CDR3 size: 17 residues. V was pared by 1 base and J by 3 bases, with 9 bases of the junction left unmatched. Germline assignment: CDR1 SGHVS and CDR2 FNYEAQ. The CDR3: CASSLETGRSGGNTIYF. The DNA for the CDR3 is TGTGCCAGCAGCTTAGAGACAGGGCGATCGGGTGGAAACACCATATATTTT.

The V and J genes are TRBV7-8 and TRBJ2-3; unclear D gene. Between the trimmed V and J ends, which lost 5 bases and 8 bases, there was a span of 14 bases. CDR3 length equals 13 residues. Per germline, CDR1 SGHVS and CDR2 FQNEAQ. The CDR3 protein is CASSPDILSTQYF. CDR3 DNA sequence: TGTGCCAGCAGCCCCGATATCCTTAGTACGCAGTATTTT.

The CDR3 nucleotides are TGCGCCAGCAGCTTGGTGGCAGGGGGCGAATCACCCCTCCACTTT. As protein: CASSLVAGGESPLHF. This chain joins TRBV5-1 and TRBJ1-6; TRBD1 matches 8 bases. Germline V lookup: CDR1 SGHRS, CDR2 YFSETQ. The CDR3 extends over 15 amino acids. J lost 10 bases, V lost 0 bases, and 6 bases had no gene match.

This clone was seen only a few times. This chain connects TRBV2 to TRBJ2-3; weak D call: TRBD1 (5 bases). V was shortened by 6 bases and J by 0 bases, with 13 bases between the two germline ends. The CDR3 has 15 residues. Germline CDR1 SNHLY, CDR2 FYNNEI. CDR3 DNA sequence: TGTGCCAGCAGGGGTCCTAGGGGAAGCACAGATACGCAGTATTTT. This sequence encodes CASRGPRGSTDTQYF.

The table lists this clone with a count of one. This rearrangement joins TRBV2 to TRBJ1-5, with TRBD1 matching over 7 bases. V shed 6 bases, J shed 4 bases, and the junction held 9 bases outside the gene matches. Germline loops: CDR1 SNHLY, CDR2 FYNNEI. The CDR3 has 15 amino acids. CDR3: CASSSQGVGNQPQHF. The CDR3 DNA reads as TGTGCCAGCAGCTCCCAGGGGGTCGGTAATCAGCCCCAGCATTTT.

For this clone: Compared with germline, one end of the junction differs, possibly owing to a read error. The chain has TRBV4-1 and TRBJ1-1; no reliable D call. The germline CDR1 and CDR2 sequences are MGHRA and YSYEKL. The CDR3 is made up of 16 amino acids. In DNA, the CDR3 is TGCGCCAGCAGACAAGAACGAGGGAGATTGAACACTGAAGCTTTCTTT. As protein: CASRQERGRLNTEAFF.

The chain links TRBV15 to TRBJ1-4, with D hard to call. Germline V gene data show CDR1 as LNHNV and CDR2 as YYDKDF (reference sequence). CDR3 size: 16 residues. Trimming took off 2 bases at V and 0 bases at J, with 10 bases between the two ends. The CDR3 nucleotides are TGTGCCACCAGCAGATCCCTTAGTACAACTAATGAAAAACTGTTTTTT. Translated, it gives CATSRSLSTTNEKLFF.

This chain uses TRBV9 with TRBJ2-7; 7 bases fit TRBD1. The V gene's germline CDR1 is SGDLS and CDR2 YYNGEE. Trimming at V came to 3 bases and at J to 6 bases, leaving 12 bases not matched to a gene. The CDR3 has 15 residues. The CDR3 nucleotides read TGTGCCAGCAGCGACCAACAGGGGCGCCCGGGCGAGCAGTACTTC. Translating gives CASSDQQGRPGEQYF.

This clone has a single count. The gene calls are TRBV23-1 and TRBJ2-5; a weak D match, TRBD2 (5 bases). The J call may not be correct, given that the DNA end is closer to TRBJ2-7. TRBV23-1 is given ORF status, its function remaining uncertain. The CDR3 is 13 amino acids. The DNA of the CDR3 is TGCGCCAGCAGTCAATCAGTGGGAGTCGAGCAGTACTTC. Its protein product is CASSQSVGVEQYF.

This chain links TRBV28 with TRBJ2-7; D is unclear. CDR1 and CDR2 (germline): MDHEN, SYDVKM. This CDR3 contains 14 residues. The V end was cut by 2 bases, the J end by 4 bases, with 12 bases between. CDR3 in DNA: TGTGCCAGCAGTTTAATCTATCGTCCATACGAGCAGTACTTC. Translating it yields CASSLIYRPYEQYF.

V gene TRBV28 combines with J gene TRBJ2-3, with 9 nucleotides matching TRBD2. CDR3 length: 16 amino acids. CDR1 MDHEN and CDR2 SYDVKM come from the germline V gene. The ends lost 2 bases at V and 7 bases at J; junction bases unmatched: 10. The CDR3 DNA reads TGTGCCAGCAGTTTAGGTGCGGGAGGGCCCGTGAATACGCAGTATTTT. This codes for CASSLGAGGPVNTQYF.

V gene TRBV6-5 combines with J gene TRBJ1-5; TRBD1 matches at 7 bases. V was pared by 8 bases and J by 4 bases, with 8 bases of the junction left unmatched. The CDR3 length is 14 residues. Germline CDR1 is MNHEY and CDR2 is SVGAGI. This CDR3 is CASARTGINQPQHF. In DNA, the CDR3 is TGTGCCAGCGCGCGGACAGGCATAAATCAGCCCCAGCATTTT.